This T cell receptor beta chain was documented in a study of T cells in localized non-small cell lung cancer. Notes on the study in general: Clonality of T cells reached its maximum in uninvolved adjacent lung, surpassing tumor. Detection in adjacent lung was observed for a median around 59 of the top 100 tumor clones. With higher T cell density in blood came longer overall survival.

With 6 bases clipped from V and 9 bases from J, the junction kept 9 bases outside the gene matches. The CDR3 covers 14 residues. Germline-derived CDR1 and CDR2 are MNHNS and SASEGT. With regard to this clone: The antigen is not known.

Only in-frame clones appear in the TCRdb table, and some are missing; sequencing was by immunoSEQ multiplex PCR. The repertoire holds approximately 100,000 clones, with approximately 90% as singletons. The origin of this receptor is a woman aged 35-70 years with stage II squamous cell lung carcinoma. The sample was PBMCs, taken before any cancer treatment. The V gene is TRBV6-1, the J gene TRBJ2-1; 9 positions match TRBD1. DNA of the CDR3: TGTGCCAGCAGGCCGGGACAGGGTTTTGGTGAGCAGTTCTTC. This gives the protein CASRPGQGFGEQFF.